This T cell receptor (beta chain) was identified during a study of tumor-infiltrating lymphocytes in primary liver carcinoma. Turning to this clonotype: One junction end does not reproduce the germline sequence, and a read error may be involved.

The template, roughly 0.45 ug total RNA, yielded TCR beta cDNA made with a constant-region primer. Three rounds of nested multiplex PCR with slightly modified ARM-PCR produced TCR beta libraries. Use of TRBV1-TRBV30 forward primers with a C-beta reverse primer characterized the first two PCR rounds, which lasted nine to eleven cycles each. TCRdb analysed the multiplex PCR reads with MiXCR anew, one entry per CDR3 protein. The sample has some 130,000 distinct CDR3 sequences, less than 75% seen once. This CDR3 has 19 residues. Germline CDR1 MNHNS, CDR2 SASEGT. Joint extraction of RNA and DNA used 20-30 mg of bulk tissue that was unsorted.

The specimen was tumor-adjacent normal liver tissue. This clonotype originated in a woman aged 55-70 years with primary liver carcinoma and hepatitis B virus infection. The genes are TRBV6-1 and TRBJ2-4; 9 bases are shared with TRBD2. The CDR3 is CASGEEASERTSAKNIQNF. The CDR3 DNA reads as TGTGCCAGCGGTGAAGAGGCAAGCGAGAGGACTAGCGCCAAAAACATTCAGAACTTC.